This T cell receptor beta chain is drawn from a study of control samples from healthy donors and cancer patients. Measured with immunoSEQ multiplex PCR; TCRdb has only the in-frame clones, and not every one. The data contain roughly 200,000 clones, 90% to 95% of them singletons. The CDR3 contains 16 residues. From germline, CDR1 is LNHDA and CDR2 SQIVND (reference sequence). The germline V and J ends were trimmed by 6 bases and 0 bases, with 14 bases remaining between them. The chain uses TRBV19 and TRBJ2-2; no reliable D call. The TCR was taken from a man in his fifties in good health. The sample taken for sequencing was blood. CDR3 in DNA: TGTGCCAGTAGCCTTCAGGTCGGTTCGAACACCGGGGAGCTGTTTTTT. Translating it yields CASSLQVGSNTGELFF.